The following is a T cell receptor beta chain sequence with its context. Assay: immunoSEQ multiplex PCR; the TCRdb copy retains only in-frame clones and omits some. The profile shows 60,000 to 70,000 clones, 70% to 90% of them singletons. This CDR3 is built from 13 residues. V was shortened by 2 bases and J by 4 bases, with 9 bases between the two germline ends. Germline V gives CDR1 SGHTA, CDR2 FQGTGA. The sample originates from a study of technical replicates of blood from several donors. The chain carries TRBV7-3 and TRBJ2-7; D is perhaps TRBD1 (6 bases). The TCR was taken from a human donor in good health. Some clones in this sample may be carry-over from other donors' samples. Material for sequencing was PBMCs. In nucleotides, the CDR3 is TGTGCCAGCAGCTTAGGACAGCAGTACGAGCAGTACTTC. Protein product: CASSLGQQYEQYF.